The rows below give T cell receptor beta chains drawn from one sample of a study of T cells after yellow fever vaccination. TCRdb reprocessed the 5' RACE reads with MiXCR, giving one entry per CDR3 protein. The data hold 20,000 to 25,000 distinct CDR3 sequences, with about 3.2% observed a single time. The sequenced sample was PBMCs, either bulk or a sorted T-cell subset (CD4+, CD8+, memory, or dextramer-sorted; not recorded which), obtained roughly seven weeks after the first yellow fever vaccination. These receptors originate from a man aged 18 to 29 who received the YFV17D yellow fever vaccine. Both conserved end residues are part of each CDR3. Fields, in order: clone size, V gene, D gene, J gene, CDR3 DNA, CDR3 protein. D genes are given only for firm matches. Clone sizes are shown as how often the clone was seen (once, few, many) or a class if it is expanded.

clone_size: many
v_call: TRBV7-3
d_call: .
j_call: TRBJ2-3
cdr3_nt: TGTGCCAGCAGTTTCGCGGGCGAAGATACGCAGTATTTT
cdr3_aa: CASSFAGEDTQYF

clone_size: many
v_call: TRBV12-3/TRBV12-4
d_call: .
j_call: TRBJ1-1
cdr3_nt: TGTGCCAGCAGTTTAGCCGAGGGCGCTGAAGCTTTCTTT
cdr3_aa: CASSLAEGAEAFF

clone_size: many
v_call: TRBV5-1
d_call: TRBD1
j_call: TRBJ2-3
cdr3_nt: TGCGCCAGCAGCCCGGGACAGGACACAGATACGCAGTATTTT
cdr3_aa: CASSPGQDTDTQYF

clone_size: many
v_call: TRBV27
d_call: TRBD2
j_call: TRBJ2-3
cdr3_nt: TGTGCCAGCTCCCCCCGGCTAGCGGGGGAGGGAGATACGCAGTATTTT
cdr3_aa: CASSPRLAGEGDTQYF

clone_size: many
v_call: TRBV4-3
d_call: TRBD2
j_call: TRBJ2-5
cdr3_nt: TGCGCCAGCAACCGACTAGCGGGGGCCGGGGTTCAAGAGACCCAGTACTTC
cdr3_aa: CASNRLAGAGVQETQYF

clone_size: many
v_call: TRBV6-1
d_call: .
j_call: TRBJ2-5
cdr3_nt: TGTGCCAGCAGTAGCAGGGCGCATGAGATGGGGGAGACCCAGTACTTC
cdr3_aa: CASSSRAHEMGETQYF

clone_size: many
v_call: TRBV7-6
d_call: .
j_call: TRBJ2-7
cdr3_nt: TGTGCCAGCAGCTTTAGGACATCAAGCTCCTACGAGCAGTACTTC
cdr3_aa: CASSFRTSSSYEQYF

clone_size: many
v_call: TRBV30
d_call: .
j_call: TRBJ2-7
cdr3_nt: TGTGCCTGGAGTTTAGCCGGGACGGTATCCTACGAGCAGTACTTC
cdr3_aa: CAWSLAGTVSYEQYF

clone_size: many
v_call: TRBV25-1
d_call: .
j_call: TRBJ1-3
cdr3_nt: TGTGCCAGCAGTGGAACCTCCTCTGGAAACACCATATATTTT
cdr3_aa: CASSGTSSGNTIYF

clone_size: medium-sized
v_call: TRBV10-3
d_call: .
j_call: TRBJ2-5
cdr3_nt: TGTGCCATCAGTGACCCGACGCGAGAGACCCAGTACTTC
cdr3_aa: CAISDPTRETQYF

clone_size: many
v_call: TRBV5-5
d_call: .
j_call: TRBJ1-2
cdr3_nt: TGTGCCAGCAGATTGTCCTCAACAGTTAACTATGGCTACACCTTC
cdr3_aa: CASRLSSTVNYGYTF

clone_size: many
v_call: TRBV4-3
d_call: .
j_call: TRBJ1-5
cdr3_nt: TGCGCCAGCAGCCAAGTATTGGGGCAGCCCCAGCATTTT
cdr3_aa: CASSQVLGQPQHF

clone_size: many
v_call: TRBV5-1
d_call: TRBD1
j_call: TRBJ2-3
cdr3_nt: TGCGCCAGCAGGATACAGGGGAGCGCAGATACGCAGTATTTT
cdr3_aa: CASRIQGSADTQYF

clone_size: many
v_call: TRBV11-2
d_call: .
j_call: TRBJ1-1
cdr3_nt: TGTGCCAGCAGCTTTCGAGGTAGCGACACTGAAGCTTTCTTT
cdr3_aa: CASSFRGSDTEAFF

clone_size: many
v_call: TRBV20-1
d_call: .
j_call: TRBJ2-1
cdr3_nt: TGCAGTGCTAGAGATAGGGCCGAGCAGTTCTTC
cdr3_aa: CSARDRAEQFF

clone_size: many
v_call: TRBV9
d_call: .
j_call: TRBJ2-1
cdr3_nt: TGTGCCAGCAGCGTAGGATTGCTCGGTGAGCAGTTCTTC
cdr3_aa: CASSVGLLGEQFF